The rows below give T cell receptor beta chains drawn from one sample of a study of blood T cell repertoires in COVID-19. The repertoire was sequenced with immunoSEQ multiplex PCR; TCRdb's copy has only in-frame clones and lacks some. This table holds hundreds of thousands of clones, about nine tenths found once. The sequencing sample was made of PBMCs or T cells enriched from blood (not recorded which). These receptors were collected from a man aged 50 to 59 who had been exposed to COVID-19. Each CDR3 is given without its conserved first and last residue.

>TRBV27|TRBJ1-5
ASSLTGGNQPQH
>TRBV18|TRBJ2-7
ASSPPGVHEQY
>TRBV7-9|TRBJ2-3
ASSSSTDTQY
>TRBV18|TRBJ2-2
ASSPRTSTGELF
>TRBV5-1|TRBJ2-1
ASSRGLAGASYNEQF
>TRBV28|TRBJ1-2
ASFHAVNYGYT
>TRBV19|TRBJ1-2
ASTEIPRGGGIIEGSYGYT
>TRBV28|TRBJ2-4
ASSFSDSLLGIQY
>TRBV3-1/TRBV3-2|TRBJ1-5
ASSRSATGGAGQPQH
>TRBV2|TRBJ2-5
ASSEPPAGGWETQY
>TRBV2|TRBJ2-4
ASSEARGVGAKNIQY
>TRBV5-1|TRBJ1-1
ASSLVAGGITEAF
>TRBV9|TRBJ2-7
ASSVRVDYEQY
>TRBV2|TRBJ2-1
ASRDSYNEQF
>TRBV28|TRBJ1-3
ASSSPPTGSGNTIY
>TRBV7-8|TRBJ1-3
ASSSGGSSGNTIY
>TRBV24-1|TRBJ2-3
ATGAEVTDTQY
>TRBV3-1/TRBV3-2|TRBJ1-2
ASSPRPLYGYT
>TRBV29-1|TRBJ2-7
SVGRFSDSYEQY
>TRBV5-1|TRBJ1-2
ASSPTGNYGYT
>TRBV6-5|TRBJ2-3
ASSYGGGRTDTQY
>TRBV7-2|TRBJ2-7
ASSLVGDRGYEQY
>TRBV27|TRBJ2-7
ASSFRRGGYEQY
>TRBV2|TRBJ2-7
ASTSGTLAYEQY
>TRBV24-1|TRBJ2-2
ATSGLATGELF
>TRBV28|TRBJ1-2
ASSWTGGRGYT
>TRBV7-9|TRBJ2-1
ASSYRGRTTYNEQF
>TRBV6-5|TRBJ2-5
ASTPSMARETQY
>TRBV10-3|TRBJ2-1
AISNREEQF
>TRBV5-1|TRBJ2-7
ASSLAQNYEQY
>TRBV15|TRBJ2-3
ATRASGGGTQY
>TRBV9|TRBJ2-1
ASSVATRLSEQF
>TRBV7-9|TRBJ2-1
ASGLGALGEQF
>TRBV9|TRBJ1-3
ASALTGGNTIY
>TRBV5-1|TRBJ1-6
ASSLKPASTGSYNSPLH
>TRBV13|TRBJ1-1
ASSLMRSTEAF
>TRBV5-1|TRBJ1-2
ASSVLETRAGYGYT
>TRBV21-1|TRBJ1-3
ASSKELITAKPSGNTIY
>TRBV18|TRBJ2-7
ASSPPGTGANYEQY
>TRBV7-2|TRBJ1-1
ASSRSTANTEAF
>TRBV28|TRBJ2-7
ASSSRTSGYEQY
>TRBV4-1|TRBJ2-2
ASSPRTGAGELF
>TRBV2|TRBJ2-1
ASRTSGRFNEQF